This TCR beta chain was identified in a study of shared clonotypes between healthy human individuals. The assay was immunoSEQ multiplex PCR, and TCRdb's table has in-frame clones only and misses some. The profile shows around 2.5 million clones, under 95% of them singletons. CDR3 length equals 15 residues. Germline CDR1 and CDR2: SGHDT and YYEEEE. With 1 base removed from V and 3 bases from J, the gap between germline ends came to 14 bases. This receptor was taken from a man between 18 and 29 years old in good health. Some clones in this sample may be carry-over from other donors' samples. The sample was naive CD4+ T cells from PBMCs. The subset was: CD45RA+ positively selected. The chain recombines TRBV5-6 with TRBJ2-7; tentatively, D is TRBD1 (6 bases). The CDR3 loop is CASSLLQGQSYEQYF. The DNA for the CDR3 is TGTGCCAGCAGCTTGCTCCAGGGGCAAAGCTACGAGCAGTACTTC. Variable domain in full (rest from reference TRBV5-6 and TRBJ2-7): DAGVTQSPTHLIKTRGQQVTLRCSPKSGHDTVSWYQQALGQGPQFIFQYYEEEERQRGNFPDRFSGHQFPNYSSELNVNALLLGDSALYLCASSLLQGQSYEQYFGPGTRLTVT.